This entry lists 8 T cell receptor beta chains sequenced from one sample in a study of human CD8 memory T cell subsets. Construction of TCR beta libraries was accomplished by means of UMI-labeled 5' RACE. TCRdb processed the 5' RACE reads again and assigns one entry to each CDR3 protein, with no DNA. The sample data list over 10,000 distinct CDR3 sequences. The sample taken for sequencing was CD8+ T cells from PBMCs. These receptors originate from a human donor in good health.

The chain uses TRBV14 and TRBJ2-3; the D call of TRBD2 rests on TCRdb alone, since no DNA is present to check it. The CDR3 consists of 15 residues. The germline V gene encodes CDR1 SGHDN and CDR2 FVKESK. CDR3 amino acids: CASSLGLTSTDTQYF.

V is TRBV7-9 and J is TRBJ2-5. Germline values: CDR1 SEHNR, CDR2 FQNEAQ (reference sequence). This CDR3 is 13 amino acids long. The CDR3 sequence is CASSSALQETQYF.

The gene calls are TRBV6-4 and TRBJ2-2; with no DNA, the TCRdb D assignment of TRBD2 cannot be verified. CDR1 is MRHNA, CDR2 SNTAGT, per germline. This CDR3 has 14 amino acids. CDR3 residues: CASSDGTDGGELFF.

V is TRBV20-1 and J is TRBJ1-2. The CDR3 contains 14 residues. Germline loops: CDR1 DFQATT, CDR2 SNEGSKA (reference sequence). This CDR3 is CSAREGRGWDGYTF.

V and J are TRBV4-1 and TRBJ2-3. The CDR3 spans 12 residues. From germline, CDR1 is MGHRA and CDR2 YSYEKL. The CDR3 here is CASRGGTDTQYF.

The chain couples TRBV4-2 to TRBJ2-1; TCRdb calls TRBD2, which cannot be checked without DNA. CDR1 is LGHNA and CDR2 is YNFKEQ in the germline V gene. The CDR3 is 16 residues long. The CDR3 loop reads CASSQVSSSGTDEQFF.

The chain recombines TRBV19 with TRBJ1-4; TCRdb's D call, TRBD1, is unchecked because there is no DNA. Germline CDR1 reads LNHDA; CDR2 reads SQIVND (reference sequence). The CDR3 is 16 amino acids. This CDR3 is CASQKGGELANEKLFF.

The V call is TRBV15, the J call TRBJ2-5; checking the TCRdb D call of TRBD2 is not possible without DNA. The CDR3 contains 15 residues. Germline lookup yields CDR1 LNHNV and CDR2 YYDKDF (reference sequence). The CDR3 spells CATSTAGASQETQYF. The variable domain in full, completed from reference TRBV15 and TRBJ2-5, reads DAMVIQNPRYQVTQFGKPVTLSCSQTLNHNVMYWYQQKSSQAPKLLFHYYDKDFNNEADTPDNFQSRRPNTSFCFLDIRSPGLGDTAMYLCATSTAGASQETQYFGPGTRLLVL.